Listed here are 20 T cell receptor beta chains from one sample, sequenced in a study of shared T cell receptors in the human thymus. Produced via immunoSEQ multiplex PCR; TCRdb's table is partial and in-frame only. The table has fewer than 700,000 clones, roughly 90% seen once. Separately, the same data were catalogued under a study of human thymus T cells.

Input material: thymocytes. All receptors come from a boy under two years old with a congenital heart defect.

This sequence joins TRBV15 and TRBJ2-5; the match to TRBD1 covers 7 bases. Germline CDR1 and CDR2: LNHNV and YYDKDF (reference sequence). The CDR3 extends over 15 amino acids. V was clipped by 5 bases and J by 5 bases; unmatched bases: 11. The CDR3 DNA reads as TGTGCCACCAGCGGACAGGTCCCTGAGCAGGAGACCCAGTACTTC. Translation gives CATSGQVPEQETQYF.

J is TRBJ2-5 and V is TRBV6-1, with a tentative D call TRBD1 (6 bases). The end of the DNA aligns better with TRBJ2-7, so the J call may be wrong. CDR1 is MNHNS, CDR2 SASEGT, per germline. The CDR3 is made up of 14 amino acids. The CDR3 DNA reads TGTGCCAGCGAAAAGTGGACAGCCTCCTACGAGCAGTACTTC. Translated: CASEKWTASYEQYF.

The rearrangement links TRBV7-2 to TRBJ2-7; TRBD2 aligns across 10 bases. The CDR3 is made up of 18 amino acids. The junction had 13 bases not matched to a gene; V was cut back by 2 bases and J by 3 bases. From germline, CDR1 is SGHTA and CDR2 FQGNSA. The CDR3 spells CASSLKSRGLAVFYEQYF. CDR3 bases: TGTGCCAGCAGCTTAAAGAGTCGAGGACTAGCGGTGTTCTACGAGCAGTACTTC. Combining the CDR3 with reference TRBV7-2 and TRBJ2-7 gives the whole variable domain GAGVSQSPSNKVTEKGKDVELRCDPISGHTALYWYRQSLGQGLEFLIYFQGNSAPDKSGLPSDRFSAERTGGSVSTLTIQRTQQEDSAVYLCASSLKSRGLAVFYEQYFGPGTRLTVT.

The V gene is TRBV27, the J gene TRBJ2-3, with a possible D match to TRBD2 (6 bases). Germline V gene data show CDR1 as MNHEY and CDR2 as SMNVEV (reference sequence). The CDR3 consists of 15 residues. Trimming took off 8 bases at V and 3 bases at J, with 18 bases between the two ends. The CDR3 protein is CASSQIRERTDTQYF. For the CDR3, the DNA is TGTGCCAGCTCCCAGATACGGGAGAGGACAGATACGCAGTATTTT.

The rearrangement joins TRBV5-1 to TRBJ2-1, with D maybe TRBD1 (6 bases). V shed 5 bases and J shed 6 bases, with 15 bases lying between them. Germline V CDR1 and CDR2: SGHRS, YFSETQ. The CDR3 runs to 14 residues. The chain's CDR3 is CASRGTNISNEQFF. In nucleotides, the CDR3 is TGCGCCAGCAGGGGGACAAATATTAGCAATGAGCAGTTCTTC.

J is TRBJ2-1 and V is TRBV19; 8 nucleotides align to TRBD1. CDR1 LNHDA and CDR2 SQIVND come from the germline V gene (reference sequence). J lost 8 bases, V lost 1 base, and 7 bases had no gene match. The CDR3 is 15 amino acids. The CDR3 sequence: CASSIGDRGVDEQFF. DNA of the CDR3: TGTGCCAGTAGTATAGGTGACAGGGGTGTCGATGAGCAGTTCTTC.

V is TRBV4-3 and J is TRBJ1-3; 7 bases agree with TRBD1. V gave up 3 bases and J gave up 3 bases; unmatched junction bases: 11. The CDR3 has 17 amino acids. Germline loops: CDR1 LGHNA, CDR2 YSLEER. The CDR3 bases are TGCGCCAGCAGCCACGGAAAAACAGGGGAAAGTGGAAACACCATATATTTT. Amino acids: CASSHGKTGESGNTIYF.

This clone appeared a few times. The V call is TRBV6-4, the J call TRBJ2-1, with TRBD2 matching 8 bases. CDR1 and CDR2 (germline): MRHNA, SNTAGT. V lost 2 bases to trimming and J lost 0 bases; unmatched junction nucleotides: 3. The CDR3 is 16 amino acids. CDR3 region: CASSDLAGGSYNEQFF. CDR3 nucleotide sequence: TGTGCCAGCAGTGACCTAGCGGGCGGCTCCTACAATGAGCAGTTCTTC.

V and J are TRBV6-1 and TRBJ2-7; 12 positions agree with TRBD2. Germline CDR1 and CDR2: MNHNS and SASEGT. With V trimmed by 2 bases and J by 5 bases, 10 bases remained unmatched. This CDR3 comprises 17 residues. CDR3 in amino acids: CASSESRASGRADEQYF. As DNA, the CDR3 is TGTGCCAGCAGTGAAAGTAGGGCTAGCGGGAGGGCCGACGAGCAGTACTTC.

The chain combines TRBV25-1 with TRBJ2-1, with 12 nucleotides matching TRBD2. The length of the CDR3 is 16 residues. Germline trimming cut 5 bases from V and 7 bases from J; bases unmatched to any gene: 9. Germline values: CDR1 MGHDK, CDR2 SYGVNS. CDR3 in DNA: TGTGCCAGCAGTTCCCTAGCGGGAGGGCCGGGGAATGAGCAGTTCTTC. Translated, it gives CASSSLAGGPGNEQFF.

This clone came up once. CDR3 amino acids: CASSFHYHSYNEQFF. As DNA, the CDR3 is TGTGCCAGCAGTTTCCACTATCACTCCTACAATGAGCAGTTCTTC. The chain combines TRBV28 with TRBJ2-1, with D uncertain. The CDR3 sequence is 15 residues long. Trimming took 3 bases from V and 0 from J, leaving 9 bases between them. Per the germline V gene, CDR1 is MDHEN and CDR2 is SYDVKM.

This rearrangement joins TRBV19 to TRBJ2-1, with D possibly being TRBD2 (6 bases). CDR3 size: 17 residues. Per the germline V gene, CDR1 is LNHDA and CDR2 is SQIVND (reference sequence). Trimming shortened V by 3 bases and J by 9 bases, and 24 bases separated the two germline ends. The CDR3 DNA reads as TGTGCCAGTAGTATTCCCGCCCGCGGGGTGGGCTCAGGTGAGCAGTTCTTC. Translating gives CASSIPARGVGSGEQFF.

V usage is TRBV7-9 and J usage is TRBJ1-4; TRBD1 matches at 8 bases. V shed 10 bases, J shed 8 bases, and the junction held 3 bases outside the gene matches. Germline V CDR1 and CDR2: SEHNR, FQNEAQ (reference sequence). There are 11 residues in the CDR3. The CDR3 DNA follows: TGTGCCATACAGGGGGACGAAAAACTGTTTTTT. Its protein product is CAIQGDEKLFF. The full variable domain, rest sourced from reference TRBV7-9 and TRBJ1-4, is DTGVSQNPRHKITKRGQNVTFRCDPISEHNRLYWYRQTLGQGPEFLTYFQNEAQLEKSRLLSDRFSAERPKGSFSTLEIQRTEQGDSAMYLCAIQGDEKLFFGSGTQLSVL.

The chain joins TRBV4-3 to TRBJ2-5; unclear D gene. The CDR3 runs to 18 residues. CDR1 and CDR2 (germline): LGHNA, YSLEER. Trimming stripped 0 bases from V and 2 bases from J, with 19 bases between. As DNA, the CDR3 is TGCGCCAGCAGCCAAGACTCTCTCGTAGGAGTCGGGCAAGAGACCCAGTACTTC. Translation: CASSQDSLVGVGQETQYF.

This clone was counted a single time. The CDR3 spells CASSPKRESTYEQYF. The CDR3 bases are TGTGCCAGCAGCCCTAAGCGGGAATCCACCTACGAGCAGTACTTC. The rearrangement uses TRBV14 and TRBJ2-7; 7 bases agree with TRBD2. Germline trimming cut 4 bases from V and 2 bases from J; bases unmatched to any gene: 8. The CDR3 runs to 15 residues. Germline V gene sequence: CDR1 SGHDN, CDR2 FVKESK.

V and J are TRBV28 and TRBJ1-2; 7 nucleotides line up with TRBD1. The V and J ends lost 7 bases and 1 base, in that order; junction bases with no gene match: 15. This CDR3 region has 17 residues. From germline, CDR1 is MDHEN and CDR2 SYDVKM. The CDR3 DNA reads TGTGCCAGCATCTCATCCCGGGGACAGTCCTTTAACTATGGCTACACCTTC. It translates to CASISSRGQSFNYGYTF.

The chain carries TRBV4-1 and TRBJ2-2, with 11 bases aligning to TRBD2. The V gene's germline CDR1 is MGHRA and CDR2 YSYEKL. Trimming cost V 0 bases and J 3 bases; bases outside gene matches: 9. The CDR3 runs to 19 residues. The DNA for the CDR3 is TGCGCCAGCAGCCAAGATCAACCTAGCGGGAGGAAAGACACCGGGGAGCTGTTTTTT. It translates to CASSQDQPSGRKDTGELFF.

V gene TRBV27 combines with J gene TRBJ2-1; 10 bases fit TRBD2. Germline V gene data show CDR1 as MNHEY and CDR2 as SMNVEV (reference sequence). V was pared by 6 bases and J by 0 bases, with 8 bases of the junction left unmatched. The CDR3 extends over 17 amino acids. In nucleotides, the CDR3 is TGTGCCAGCAGCCGTACAACTAGCGGGGACTCCTACAATGAGCAGTTCTTC. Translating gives CASSRTTSGDSYNEQFF.

The DNA of the CDR3 is TGTGCCAGCAGTGAAGTTGCACAGGGTCACAAGGGTGAAGCTTTCTTT. It encodes CASSEVAQGHKGEAFF. The chain carries TRBV6-1 and TRBJ1-1, with TRBD1 as a possible D gene (6 bases). V lost 1 base and J 7 bases, leaving 19 bases between the germline ends. The CDR3 length is 16 residues. Germline V gene data show CDR1 as MNHNS and CDR2 as SASEGT.

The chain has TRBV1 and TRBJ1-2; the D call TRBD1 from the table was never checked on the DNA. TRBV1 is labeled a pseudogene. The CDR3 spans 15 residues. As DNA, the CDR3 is TGCACCAGCAGGGGAAGGCAGGGAACTTTCTATGGCTACACCTTC. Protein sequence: CTSRGRQGTFYGYTF.